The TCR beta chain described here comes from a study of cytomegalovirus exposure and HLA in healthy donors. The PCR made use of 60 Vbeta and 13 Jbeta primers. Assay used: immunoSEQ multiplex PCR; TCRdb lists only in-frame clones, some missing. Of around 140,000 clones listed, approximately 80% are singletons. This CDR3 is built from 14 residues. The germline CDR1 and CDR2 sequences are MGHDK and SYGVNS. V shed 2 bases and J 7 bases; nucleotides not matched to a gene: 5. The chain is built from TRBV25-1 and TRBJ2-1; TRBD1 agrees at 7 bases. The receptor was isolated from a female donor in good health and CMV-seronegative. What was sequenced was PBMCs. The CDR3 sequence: CASSETKGANEQFF. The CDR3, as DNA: TGTGCCAGCAGTGAAACGAAGGGGGCGAATGAGCAGTTCTTC.